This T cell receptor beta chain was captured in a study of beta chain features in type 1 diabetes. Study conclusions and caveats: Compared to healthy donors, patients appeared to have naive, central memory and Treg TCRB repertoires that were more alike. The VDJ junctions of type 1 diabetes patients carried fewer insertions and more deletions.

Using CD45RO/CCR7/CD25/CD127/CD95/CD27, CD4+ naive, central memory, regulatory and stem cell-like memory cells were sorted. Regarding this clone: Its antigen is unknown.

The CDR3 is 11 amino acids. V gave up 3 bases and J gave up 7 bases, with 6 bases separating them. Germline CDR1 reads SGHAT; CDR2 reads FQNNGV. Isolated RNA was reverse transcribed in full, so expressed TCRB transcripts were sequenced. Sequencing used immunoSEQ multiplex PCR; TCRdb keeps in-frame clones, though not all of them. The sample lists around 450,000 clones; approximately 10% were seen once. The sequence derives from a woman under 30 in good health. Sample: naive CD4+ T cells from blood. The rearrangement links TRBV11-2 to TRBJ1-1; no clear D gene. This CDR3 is CASSLAGEAFF. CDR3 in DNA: TGTGCCAGCAGCTTGGCTGGTGAAGCTTTCTTT.